The 5 T cell receptor beta chains below come from one sample, sequenced in a study of monozygotic twins with inflammatory bowel disease. TCRdb reprocessed the 5' RACE reads, with one entry per CDR3 protein and no DNA. The sample table includes approximately 400,000 distinct CDR3 sequences. Sequencing input: blood. All receptors derive from a human donor with ulcerative colitis or Crohn's disease, or a healthy co-twin of an affected twin (not recorded which).

This chain links TRBV6-5 with TRBJ2-7; without DNA, the TCRdb call of TRBD1 cannot be checked. CDR1 MNHEY and CDR2 SVGAGI come from the germline V gene. CDR3 size: 13 residues. CDR3 in amino acids: CAASVGQYYEQYF.

The V and J genes are TRBV11-2 and TRBJ2-7; the D call of TRBD1 rests on TCRdb alone, since no DNA is present to check it. CDR1 SGHAT and CDR2 FQNNGV come from the germline V gene. This CDR3 has 14 residues. The CDR3 reads CASSSGQGADEQYF.

The chain combines TRBV7-2 with TRBJ1-4; with no DNA, the TCRdb D assignment of TRBD1 cannot be verified. Germline CDR1 is SGHTA and CDR2 is FQGNSA. This CDR3 comprises 17 residues. CDR3 loop: CASSSPFYRDSGEKLFF.

The chain joins TRBV5-1 to TRBJ2-1; without DNA, the TCRdb call of TRBD1 cannot be checked. Germline values: CDR1 SGHRS, CDR2 YFSETQ. CDR3 size: 14 residues. The CDR3: CASSLLGVEYEQFF. The full variable domain, in which reference TRBV5-1 and TRBJ2-1 provide the parts outside the CDR3, is KAGVTQTPRYLIKTRGQQVTLSCSPISGHRSVSWYQQTPGQGLQFLFEYFSETQRNKGNFPGRFSGRQFSNSRSEMNVSTLELGDSALYLCASSLLGVEYEQFFGPGTRLTVL.

This rearrangement joins TRBV29-1 to TRBJ2-5; the D gene TCRdb calls, TRBD1, cannot be checked with no DNA. CDR3 size: 12 residues. In germline, CDR1 is SQVTM, CDR2 ANQGSEA. The CDR3 is CSGSGGQETQYF.